Sequencing of this T cell receptor beta chain was carried out in a study of shared clonotypes between healthy human individuals. Study-wide points: A few donors had roughly 5% of their naive CD4 clonotypes in common. Larger estimated richness was generally seen in naive subsets than in memory subsets. Sampling covered nothing but blood. Tissue TCR repertoires likely differ from those found in blood.

Naive CD8 cells were CD45RO-negative, positively selected for CCR7, excluding terminally differentiated effector memory CD45RA+ cells. Per the germline V gene, CDR1 is MNHNY and CDR2 is SVGAGI (reference sequence). Trimming at V came to 6 bases and at J to 2 bases, leaving 4 bases not matched to a gene. CDR3 length: 13 residues. Measured with immunoSEQ multiplex PCR; TCRdb has only the in-frame clones, and not every one. The data contain over 2 million clones, roughly 94% of them singletons. Note on this clone: What it binds is unknown.

The specimen sequenced was naive CD8+ T cells sorted from blood. The chain couples TRBV6-6 to TRBJ2-7; 7 nucleotides line up with TRBD2. The clonotype originates from a man between 18 and 29 years old in good health. CDR3 protein: CASRERGPYEQYF. DNA for the CDR3: TGTGCCAGCAGGGAGCGGGGACCCTACGAGCAGTACTTC.